A single sample gave rise to the 21 T cell receptor beta chains below, sequenced in a study of technical replicates of blood from a handful of donors. Profiling relied on immunoSEQ multiplex PCR, and the TCRdb table lists in-frame clones only, not all of them. The table includes tens of thousands of clones, 90% to 95% detected once. The sample was T cells isolated from PBMCs. The origin of the receptors is a human donor in good health.

The chain has TRBV28 and TRBJ2-7; 9 nucleotides line up with TRBD2. Germline assignment: CDR1 MDHEN and CDR2 SYDVKM. The CDR3 is made up of 15 amino acids. J lost 1 base, V lost 6 bases, and 7 bases had no gene match. The CDR3 loop is CASRHLAGLSYEQYF. The DNA for the CDR3 is TGTGCCAGCAGACACCTAGCGGGACTATCCTACGAGCAGTACTTC. The full variable domain, its missing parts supplied by reference TRBV28 and TRBJ2-7, is DVKVTQSSRYLVKRTGEKVFLECVQDMDHENMFWYRQDPGLGLRLIYFSYDVKMKEKGDIPEGYSVSREKKERFSLILESASTNQTSMYLCASRHLAGLSYEQYFGPGTRLTVT.

The chain carries TRBV30 and TRBJ2-7; D perhaps matches TRBD2 (5 bases). With 8 bases removed from V and 2 bases from J, the gap between germline ends came to 16 bases. Germline assignment: CDR1 GTSNPN and CDR2 SVGIG (reference sequence). The CDR3 length is 13 residues. CDR3 bases: TGTGCCCGCCGGCGACTAAATCCCTACGAGCAGTACTTC. It yields the protein CARRRLNPYEQYF.

The rearrangement links TRBV10-1 to TRBJ2-7; D unresolved. The CDR3 loop spans 13 amino acids. The V gene lost 2 bases and the J gene lost 5 bases, with 10 bases spanning the gap. Germline CDR1 and CDR2: WNHNN and SYGVQD (reference sequence). CDR3 protein: CASSEGPFDEQYF. CDR3 in DNA: TGCGCCAGCAGTGAGGGGCCGTTCGACGAGCAGTACTTC.

This clone was found once. The rearrangement uses TRBV6-1 and TRBJ1-2; TRBD1 matches at 11 bases. The CDR3 is 17 amino acids. CDR1 MNHNS and CDR2 SASEGT come from the germline V gene. J was trimmed by 1 base and V by 4 bases; bases with no gene match: 8. CDR3 amino acids: CASSARPDRGLNYGYTF. As DNA, the CDR3 is TGTGCCAGCAGTGCACGCCCGGACAGGGGGCTTAACTATGGCTACACCTTC.

This sequence joins TRBV27 and TRBJ1-3; the D is unclear. Germline CDR1 is MNHEY and CDR2 is SMNVEV (reference sequence). Deletions cut 1 base from V and 0 bases from J, with 7 bases between. The CDR3 extends over 15 amino acids. For the CDR3, the DNA is TGTGCCAGCAGTTTATTCGGGTCCTCTGGAAACACCATATATTTT. This gives the protein CASSLFGSSGNTIYF.

V and J are TRBV5-1 and TRBJ2-7, with 12 bases lining up with TRBD2. Trimming removed 3 bases from V and 7 bases from J; junction bases left unmatched: 14. The CDR3 contains 17 residues. Germline CDR1 reads SGHRS; CDR2 reads YFSETQ. CDR3: CASSSNALAGGLGEQYF. In DNA form, the CDR3 reads TGCGCCAGCAGCTCCAATGCGCTAGCGGGAGGGTTGGGAGAGCAGTACTTC.

The J gene is TRBJ1-5, the V gene TRBV30, with TRBD1 as a possible D gene (5 bases). CDR1 is GTSNPN, CDR2 SVGIG, per germline (reference sequence). The CDR3 is made up of 13 amino acids. Trimming removed 1 base at V and 6 bases at J, with 10 bases between. The CDR3 spells CAWSASGPQPQHF. The CDR3 coding sequence is TGTGCCTGGAGTGCGTCAGGGCCTCAGCCCCAGCATTTT.

The chain has TRBV5-1 and TRBJ2-4, with TRBD2 identical over 7 bases. V was clipped by 1 base and J by 2 bases; unmatched bases: 12. Germline V gene data show CDR1 as SGHRS and CDR2 as YFSETQ. The CDR3 totals 18 residues. In nucleotides, the CDR3 is TGCGCCAGCAGCTTGTGGGAGGGTTCTTGGGGGTCCAAAAACATTCAGTACTTC. Translating it yields CASSLWEGSWGSKNIQYF.

The chain joins TRBV18 to TRBJ2-2, with D possibly being TRBD2 (6 bases). The CDR3 runs 16 residues. Germline CDR1 KGHSH, CDR2 LQKENI. Trimming left V 6 bases short and J 1 base short, with 15 bases between. DNA for the CDR3: TGTGCCAGCTCCGAACCGGGACTCCGGAACACCGGGGAGCTGTTTTTT. This sequence encodes CASSEPGLRNTGELFF.

CDR3 loop: CASSRAGREQFF. The CDR3 nucleotides are TGTGCCAGCAGCCGAGCGGGACGAGAGCAGTTCTTC. This chain links TRBV7-2 with TRBJ2-1; 7 nucleotides align to TRBD2. The V and J ends lost 5 bases and 10 bases, in that order; junction bases with no gene match: 5. From germline, CDR1 is SGHTA and CDR2 FQGNSA. This CDR3 has 12 amino acids.

The chain links TRBV18 to TRBJ1-2, with 7 positions matching TRBD1. Germline CDR1 is KGHSH and CDR2 is LQKENI. V lost 3 bases, J lost 8 bases, and 9 bases stayed unmatched. CDR3 length: 14 amino acids. The CDR3 bases are TGTGCCAGCTCACCCGCCGGGACAGTTGTCGGCTACACCTTC. Translated, it gives CASSPAGTVVGYTF.

In its sample, this clone was seen a few times. This chain uses TRBV2 with TRBJ2-5; no definite D call. Trimming took 8 bases from V and 7 from J, leaving 8 bases between them. Germline V lookup: CDR1 SNHLY, CDR2 FYNNEI. This CDR3 spans 10 amino acids. The CDR3 reads CASVLWTQYF. The CDR3 nucleotides read TGTGCCAGCGTCCTGTGGACCCAGTACTTC.

The chain couples TRBV28 to TRBJ2-5, with 8 bases matching TRBD2. The V gene's germline CDR1 is MDHEN and CDR2 SYDVKM. V gave up 4 bases and J gave up 2 bases; unmatched junction bases: 3. This CDR3 is 14 amino acids long. The CDR3 DNA reads as TGTGCCAGCAGTTGGTCGGGGGGGCAAGAGACCCAGTACTTC. Translation: CASSWSGGQETQYF.

The genes are TRBV27 and TRBJ2-1, with D perhaps TRBD2 (6 bases). This CDR3 region has 13 residues. The V end lost 7 bases, the J end lost 0 bases, and 7 bases lay between the germline ends. Germline loops: CDR1 MNHEY, CDR2 SMNVEV (reference sequence). The CDR3 DNA reads as TGTGCCAGCAACGGGGGCTCCTACAATGAGCAGTTCTTC. This translates into CASNGGSYNEQFF.

The J gene is TRBJ1-5, the V gene TRBV9; D unclear. Germline V gives CDR1 SGDLS, CDR2 YYNGEE. Trimming removed 0 bases at V and 4 bases at J, with 8 bases between. This CDR3 region has 14 residues. The CDR3 nucleotides read TGTGCCAGCAGCGTAGGCGGGCAGAATCAGCCCCAGCATTTT. Translating gives CASSVGGQNQPQHF.

This chain joins TRBV2 and TRBJ2-7; D might be TRBD1 (6 bases). CDR1 is SNHLY, CDR2 FYNNEI, per germline. The CDR3 is 13 amino acids. V lost 8 bases and J lost 2, with 13 bases in between. The CDR3 loop reads CASVIQGPYEQYF. CDR3 in DNA: TGTGCCAGCGTGATCCAGGGGCCCTACGAGCAGTACTTC.

This chain uses TRBV7-8 with TRBJ1-5, with 8 bases aligning to TRBD1. Trimming at V came to 5 bases and at J to 7 bases, leaving 7 bases not matched to a gene. The germline CDR1 and CDR2 sequences are SGHVS and FQNEAQ. The CDR3 contains 14 residues. CDR3 nucleotides: TGTGCCAGCAGCCAGGGGACAGGAGGGCAGCCCCAGCATTTT. Its translation: CASSQGTGGQPQHF.

This rearrangement joins TRBV4-1 to TRBJ2-5, with a tentative D call TRBD2 (6 bases). Germline CDR1 is MGHRA and CDR2 is YSYEKL. Trimming shortened V by 3 bases and J by 5 bases, and 19 bases separated the two germline ends. CDR3 length: 16 residues. CDR3 residues: CASSHGPGTAGETQYF. CDR3 DNA: TGCGCCAGCAGCCATGGCCCGGGGACTGCAGGGGAGACCCAGTACTTC.

The CDR3: CSVDLGEDSYEQYF. The CDR3, as DNA: TGCAGCGTTGATTTGGGAGAGGACTCCTACGAGCAGTACTTC. The chain couples TRBV29-1 to TRBJ2-7, with D possibly being TRBD2 (5 bases). Per the germline V gene, CDR1 is SQVTM and CDR2 is ANQGSEA. The V and J ends lost 3 bases and 0 bases respectively, with 12 bases between them. This CDR3 spans 14 amino acids.

V gene TRBV7-9 combines with J gene TRBJ1-1, with D perhaps TRBD1 (5 bases). The CDR3 is 15 amino acids. Germline CDR1 is SEHNR and CDR2 is FQNEAQ (reference sequence). With 5 bases removed from V and 1 base from J, the gap between germline ends came to 14 bases. The CDR3 coding sequence is TGTGCCAGCAGCCCCACCAGGGACTCGAACACTGAAGCTTTCTTT. Translation: CASSPTRDSNTEAFF.

The chain couples TRBV5-1 to TRBJ2-3, with 7 positions matching TRBD1. Trimming cost V 6 bases and J 1 base; bases outside gene matches: 17. This CDR3 comprises 18 residues. Germline CDR1 SGHRS, CDR2 YFSETQ. CDR3 coding DNA: TGCGCCAGCAAAAAGGGGGCGAGGCAGGAAGACCGCACAGATACGCAGTATTTT. This codes for CASKKGARQEDRTDTQYF. Together with reference TRBV5-1 and TRBJ2-3, the CDR3 gives the full variable domain: KAGVTQTPRYLIKTRGQQVTLSCSPISGHRSVSWYQQTPGQGLQFLFEYFSETQRNKGNFPGRFSGRQFSNSRSEMNVSTLELGDSALYLCASKKGARQEDRTDTQYFGPGTRLTVL.